Below are 26 T cell receptor beta chains sequenced from a single sample in a study of blood T cell repertoires in COVID-19. The assay was immunoSEQ multiplex PCR, and TCRdb's table has in-frame clones only and misses some. The sample lists more than 95,000 clones; roughly nine tenths were seen once. Sequencing input: peripheral blood. The receptors come from a human donor in a cohort sampled during active COVID-19.

This clone has only one observation. The chain employs TRBV6-6 and TRBJ1-6; weak D call: TRBD1 (6 bases). Germline CDR1 reads MNHNY; CDR2 reads SVGAGI (reference sequence). V gave up 2 bases and J gave up 10 bases, with 15 bases separating them. The CDR3 is made up of 15 amino acids. CDR3 in DNA: TGTGCCAGCAGTTACGGGCAGGGGCGGGGGTCACCCCTCCACTTT. This gives the protein CASSYGQGRGSPLHF.

CDR3 in DNA: TGTGCCAGCAGTACCTGGACAGGGGCCTCGCCGGATACGCAGTATTTT. Residues: CASSTWTGASPDTQYF. This rearrangement joins TRBV27 to TRBJ2-3; 9 bases fit TRBD1. The CDR3 totals 16 residues. The germline V gene encodes CDR1 MNHEY and CDR2 SMNVEV (reference sequence). The V gene end was trimmed by 5 bases and the J gene end by 6 bases; junction bases not matched to a gene: 12.

This sequence joins TRBV19 and TRBJ2-4, with 11 bases lining up with TRBD1. V shed 6 bases and J 5 bases; nucleotides not matched to a gene: 6. There are 15 residues in the CDR3. Germline V CDR1 and CDR2: LNHDA, SQIVND (reference sequence). In nucleotides, the CDR3 is TGTGCCAGTAGCCGGGCGGGACAGGGGGAAAACATTCAGTACTTC. Translating it yields CASSRAGQGENIQYF.

V is TRBV10-3 and J is TRBJ2-3; 14 bases match TRBD2. The CDR3 spans 17 residues. CDR1 is ENHRY and CDR2 is SYGVKD in the germline V gene. V was clipped by 3 bases and J by 1 base; unmatched bases: 3. The CDR3 sequence: CAISDGLAGGRTDTQYF. The CDR3 bases are TGTGCCATCAGTGACGGACTAGCGGGGGGTCGCACAGATACGCAGTATTTT.

This rearrangement joins TRBV4-1 to TRBJ2-7, with D maybe TRBD2 (7 bases). The V and J ends lost 4 bases and 5 bases respectively, with 21 bases between them. The CDR3 consists of 16 residues. Germline V gene sequence: CDR1 MGHRA, CDR2 YSYEKL. CDR3 nucleotides: TGCGCCAGCAGCCGCTGTCAGGAGGGGGGGCTCCACGAGCAGTACTTC. Translation gives CASSRCQEGGLHEQYF.

This chain connects TRBV6-4 to TRBJ1-4; tentative D call: TRBD1 (6 bases). Germline CDR1 MRHNA, CDR2 SNTAGT. V lost 7 bases and J 8 bases, leaving 23 bases between the germline ends. The CDR3 covers 16 residues. CDR3 loop: CASTNTTGKYREKLFF. The CDR3 DNA follows: TGTGCCAGCACCAATACTACAGGGAAGTACAGGGAAAAACTGTTTTTT.

The chain uses TRBV19 and TRBJ2-3; a weak D match, TRBD1 (6 bases). The V gene's germline CDR1 is LNHDA and CDR2 SQIVND (reference sequence). The CDR3 is made up of 14 amino acids. Trimming pared 6 bases from V and 4 bases from J, leaving 14 bases between. The CDR3 DNA follows: TGTGCCAGTAGCGGACAGAAGCCACCAGATACGCAGTATTTT. Translation gives CASSGQKPPDTQYF.

The chain recombines TRBV28 with TRBJ1-2, with unresolved D. The V gene lost 3 bases and the J gene lost 4 bases, with 9 bases spanning the gap. Per germline, CDR1 MDHEN and CDR2 SYDVKM. This CDR3 spans 13 amino acids. The DNA of the CDR3 is TGTGCCAGCAGTTTGTTGGACTCCTATGGCTACACCTTC. Encoded protein: CASSLLDSYGYTF.

The V and J genes are TRBV28 and TRBJ1-5; 9 bases match TRBD1. V shed 3 bases and J 2 bases; nucleotides not matched to a gene: 5. The germline CDR1 and CDR2 sequences are MDHEN and SYDVKM. The CDR3 runs 16 residues. In nucleotides, the CDR3 is TGTGCCAGCAGTTTCCGGGGACAGGGAGGCAATCAGCCCCAGCATTTT. Translating gives CASSFRGQGGNQPQHF.

Here the CDR3 reads CASRRWDTQYF. The CDR3 DNA follows: TGTGCCAGCAGGCGGTGGGATACGCAGTATTTT. The V call is TRBV28, the J call TRBJ2-3; the D is unclear. Looked up from germline, CDR1 is MDHEN and CDR2 is SYDVKM. The CDR3 contains 11 residues. V was pared by 6 bases and J by 6 bases, with 7 bases between. Full variable domain (remainder filled in from reference TRBV28 and TRBJ2-3): DVKVTQSSRYLVKRTGEKVFLECVQDMDHENMFWYRQDPGLGLRLIYFSYDVKMKEKGDIPEGYSVSREKKERFSLILESASTNQTSMYLCASRRWDTQYFGPGTRLTVL.

The rearrangement joins TRBV6-5 to TRBJ1-2; TRBD1 is a possible D gene (5 bases). The CDR3 extends over 14 amino acids. With 1 base removed from V and 5 bases from J, the gap between germline ends came to 11 bases. CDR1 and CDR2 from the germline V gene are MNHEY and SVGAGI. CDR3 loop: CASSYLTDGYGYTF. CDR3 DNA: TGTGCCAGCAGTTACTTGACAGACGGGTATGGCTACACCTTC.

The rearrangement links TRBV11-3 to TRBJ2-1; 14 bases align to TRBD2. J gave up 7 bases and V 3 bases, and 2 bases lay outside the gene matches. Per the germline V gene, CDR1 is SGHNT and CDR2 is YENEEA. The CDR3 loop spans 15 amino acids. The CDR3 DNA follows: TGTGCCAGCAGCTTGGGACTAGCGGGAGTGAATGAGCAGTTCTTC. Amino acid sequence: CASSLGLAGVNEQFF. Together with reference TRBV11-3 and TRBJ2-1, the CDR3 gives the full variable domain: EAGVVQSPRYKIIEKKQPVAFWCNPISGHNTLYWYLQNLGQGPELLIRYENEEAVDDSQLPKDRFSAERLKGVDSTLKIQPAELGDSAVYLCASSLGLAGVNEQFFGPGTRLTVL.

The CDR3: CASSQPRTGATYEQYF. For the CDR3, the DNA is TGTGCCAGCAGTCAGCCCCGGACAGGGGCGACCTACGAGCAGTACTTC. This chain joins TRBV27 and TRBJ2-7, with TRBD1 matching 9 bases. Germline CDR1 MNHEY, CDR2 SMNVEV (reference sequence). With 5 bases clipped from V and 2 bases from J, the junction kept 10 bases outside the gene matches. The CDR3 is made up of 16 amino acids.

The chain is built from TRBV27 and TRBJ2-6; D is unclear. Germline-derived CDR1 and CDR2 are MNHEY and SMNVEV (reference sequence). CDR3 length: 20 amino acids. Trimming took 5 bases from V and 3 from J, leaving 26 bases between them. The CDR3 DNA reads as TGTGCCAGCAGTCCCCCCCCGCAGGATTTGGCGCTCTTTGGGGCCAACGTCCTGACTTTC. It encodes CASSPPPQDLALFGANVLTF.

The V call is TRBV10-3, the J call TRBJ1-3; 8 bases match TRBD1. Germline loops: CDR1 ENHRY, CDR2 SYGVKD. The trim removed 7 bases at V and 2 bases at J, leaving 16 bases unmatched. This CDR3 contains 18 residues. The CDR3 region is CAIKTGGYFGDTGNTIYF. CDR3 in DNA: TGTGCCATCAAAACAGGGGGATATTTCGGGGACACTGGAAACACCATATATTTT.

This clone was counted between two and nine times. The V call is TRBV21-1, the J call TRBJ1-3. TRBV21-1 is termed a pseudogene. This CDR3 is built from 14 residues. In nucleotides, the CDR3 is TGTGCCAAAGATCCCCTAAGAGGTGGAAACACCATATATTTT. It encodes CAKDPLRGGNTIYF.

This clone came up once. The chain carries TRBV6-5 and TRBJ2-1; 10 bases align to TRBD2. Germline V gives CDR1 MNHEY, CDR2 SVGAGI. The CDR3 runs to 13 residues. The J segment lost 4 bases and the V segment lost 6 bases, leaving 0 bases of the junction unmatched. Written as DNA, the CDR3 is TGTGCCAGCAGACTAGCGGGGTACAATGAGCAGTTCTTC. It specifies CASRLAGYNEQFF.

V and J are TRBV19 and TRBJ1-5; D unresolved. This CDR3 is 15 amino acids long. In germline, CDR1 is LNHDA, CDR2 SQIVND (reference sequence). V was pared by 0 bases and J by 6 bases, with 12 bases between. The CDR3 reads CASSIDDGIPQPQHF. DNA of the CDR3: TGTGCCAGTAGTATAGATGACGGGATTCCTCAGCCCCAGCATTTT.

The gene calls are TRBV2 and TRBJ2-3; D unresolved. The CDR3 has 14 residues. The V end was cut by 7 bases, the J end by 4 bases, with 15 bases between. Germline CDR1 reads SNHLY; CDR2 reads FYNNEI. This CDR3 reads CASIGALSPDTQYF. In nucleotides, the CDR3 is TGTGCCAGCATAGGAGCCCTTAGTCCAGATACGCAGTATTTT.

This sequence joins TRBV3-1 (or the pseudogene TRBV3-2) and TRBJ1-2; a possible D gene is TRBD1 (6 bases). Trimming shortened V by 1 base and J by 8 bases, and 20 bases separated the two germline ends. This CDR3 contains 16 residues. Germline loops: CDR1 LGHDT, CDR2 YNNKEL (reference sequence). CDR3: CASSQGGGRGVGGYTF. The CDR3 coding sequence is TGTGCCAGCAGCCAAGGGGGGGGCAGGGGAGTAGGCGGCTACACCTTC.

This chain joins TRBV5-1 and TRBJ1-5; 11 bases align to TRBD1. V lost 4 bases to trimming and J lost 3 bases; unmatched junction nucleotides: 3. The CDR3 has 15 amino acids. The germline V gene has CDR1 SGHRS and CDR2 YFSETQ. The CDR3 region has the DNA TGCGCCAGCAGCCCGGGACAGGGGGACAATCAGCCCCAGCATTTT. This translates into CASSPGQGDNQPQHF.

This clone showed up just once. The chain has TRBV27 and TRBJ2-2, with TRBD2 as a possible D gene (6 bases). Trimming pared 3 bases from V and 2 bases from J, leaving 13 bases between. This CDR3 spans 16 amino acids. CDR1 is MNHEY and CDR2 is SMNVEV in the germline V gene (reference sequence). This CDR3 reads CASSFGGLPNTGELFF. Written as DNA, the CDR3 is TGTGCCAGCAGTTTTGGGGGACTGCCTAACACCGGGGAGCTGTTTTTT.

V usage is TRBV10-1 and J usage is TRBJ2-5, with D maybe TRBD2 (5 bases). The V end lost 3 bases, the J end lost 5 bases, and 16 bases lay between the germline ends. This CDR3 spans 15 amino acids. CDR1 and CDR2 from the germline V gene are WNHNN and SYGVQD (reference sequence). CDR3 residues: CASSEGGYLRETQYF. DNA for the CDR3: TGCGCCAGCAGTGAAGGAGGTTATCTCCGGGAGACCCAGTACTTC.

DNA for the CDR3: TGTGCCAGCAGCTTAGGTGACAGACTTCTCACCGGGGAGCTGTTTTTT. As protein: CASSLGDRLLTGELFF. The rearrangement links TRBV7-9 to TRBJ2-2, with D possibly TRBD1 on 5 matching bases. The germline gives CDR1 SEHNR, CDR2 FQNEAQ (reference sequence). V was trimmed by 1 base and J by 4 bases, leaving 13 bases between them. The CDR3 runs to 16 residues.

This clone was seen a handful of times. V gene TRBV27 combines with J gene TRBJ2-5; D uncertain. The CDR3 runs to 12 residues. Trimming pared 8 bases from V and 1 base from J, leaving 8 bases between. The germline V gene encodes CDR1 MNHEY and CDR2 SMNVEV (reference sequence). Here the CDR3 reads CASWAPQETQYF. CDR3 sequence (DNA): TGTGCCAGCTGGGCCCCCCAAGAGACCCAGTACTTC.

The V call is TRBV6-5, the J call TRBJ1-1, with TRBD1 matching 10 bases. The CDR3 spans 15 residues. V lost 7 bases, J lost 4 bases, and 9 bases stayed unmatched. Germline assignment: CDR1 MNHEY and CDR2 SVGAGI. CDR3 DNA: TGTGCCAGCACCTCAGGACAGGGGGGACCCACTGAAGCTTTCTTT. Amino acids: CASTSGQGGPTEAFF.